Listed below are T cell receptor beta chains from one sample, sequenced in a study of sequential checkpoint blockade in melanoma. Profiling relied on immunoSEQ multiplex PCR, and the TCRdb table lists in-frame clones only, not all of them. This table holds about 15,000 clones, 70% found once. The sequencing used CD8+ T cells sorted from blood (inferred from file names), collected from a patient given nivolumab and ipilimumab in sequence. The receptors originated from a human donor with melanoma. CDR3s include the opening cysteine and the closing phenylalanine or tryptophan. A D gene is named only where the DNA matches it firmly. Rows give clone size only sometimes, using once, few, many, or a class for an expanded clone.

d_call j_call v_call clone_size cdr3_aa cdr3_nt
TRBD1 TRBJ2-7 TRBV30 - CAWSRDSSYEQYF TGTGCCTGGAGTCGGGACAGCTCCTACGAGCAGTACTTC
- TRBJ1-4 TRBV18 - CASSPPRGRGEKLFF TGTGCCAGCTCACCACCGCGGGGGCGCGGAGAAAAACTGTTTTTT
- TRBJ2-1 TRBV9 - CASSETGKNEQFF TGTGCCAGCAGCGAGACGGGTAAAAATGAGCAGTTCTTC
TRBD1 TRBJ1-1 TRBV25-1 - CASSYNRGSTEAFF TGTGCCAGCTCCTACAACAGGGGGAGCACTGAAGCTTTCTTT
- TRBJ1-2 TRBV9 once CASSVEQKSMEYGYTF TGTGCCAGCAGCGTAGAACAAAAATCTATGGAGTATGGCTACACCTTC
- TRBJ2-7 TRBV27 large CASSRDIGYEQYF TGTGCCAGCAGCCGGGACATCGGCTACGAGCAGTACTTC
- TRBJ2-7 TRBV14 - CASSQRGGYEQYF TGTGCCAGCAGCCAGCGAGGAGGGTACGAGCAGTACTTC
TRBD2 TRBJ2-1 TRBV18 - CASSTSGERQFF TGTGCCAGCTCGACTAGCGGGGAGCGACAGTTCTTC
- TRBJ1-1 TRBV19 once CASSIAGAVNTEAFF TGTGCCAGTAGTATTGCGGGGGCGGTGAACACTGAAGCTTTCTTT
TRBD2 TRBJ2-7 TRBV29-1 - CSVEASGDSYEQYF TGCAGCGTTGAAGCTAGCGGGGACTCCTACGAGCAGTACTTC
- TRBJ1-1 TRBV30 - CAWSVRGGTGTEAFF TGTGCCTGGAGTGTACGGGGAGGGACGGGGACTGAAGCTTTCTTT
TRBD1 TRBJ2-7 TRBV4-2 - CASSSGPGGDYEQYF TGTGCCAGCAGCTCCGGCCCAGGGGGAGACTACGAGCAGTACTTC
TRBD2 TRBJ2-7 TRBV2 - CRAGADIYEQYF TGTCGAGCGGGAGCGGATATCTACGAGCAGTACTTC
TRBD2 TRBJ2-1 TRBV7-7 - CASSPLVSGGYNEQFF TGTGCCAGCAGCCCGTTAGTGAGCGGGGGGTACAATGAGCAGTTCTTC
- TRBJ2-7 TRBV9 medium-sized CASSVDGGPYEQYF TGTGCCAGCAGCGTAGACGGGGGACCCTACGAGCAGTACTTC
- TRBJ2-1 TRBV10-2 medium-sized CASSVGSPDEQFF TGCGCCAGCAGTGTTGGTAGCCCAGATGAGCAGTTCTTC
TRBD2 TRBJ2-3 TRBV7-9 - CASSTGGWTDTQYF TGTGCCAGCAGCACGGGGGGGTGGACAGATACGCAGTATTTT
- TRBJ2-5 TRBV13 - CASRAGLDKETQYF TGTGCCAGCAGGGCGGGGTTAGACAAGGAGACCCAGTACTTC
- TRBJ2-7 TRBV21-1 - CASSAPGTKGPYEQYF TGTGCCAGCAGCGCACCCGGGACTAAGGGCCCCTACGAGCAGTACTTC
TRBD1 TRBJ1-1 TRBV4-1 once CASSQGDRTNTEAFF TGCGCCAGCAGCCAGGGGGACAGGACGAACACTGAAGCTTTCTTT
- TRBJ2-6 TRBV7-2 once CASSFRQVISGANVLTF TGTGCCAGCAGCTTCCGACAGGTGATCTCTGGGGCCAACGTCCTGACTTTC
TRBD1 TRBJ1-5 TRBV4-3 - CASSRSDRGDQPQHF TGCGCCAGCAGCCGCTCTGACAGGGGGGATCAGCCCCAGCATTTT
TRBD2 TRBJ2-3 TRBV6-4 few CASSEAGATDTQYF TGTGCCAGCAGTGAAGCGGGGGCCACAGATACGCAGTATTTT
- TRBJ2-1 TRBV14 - CASSQVAHGEQFF TGTGCCAGCAGCCAAGTAGCGCATGGTGAGCAGTTCTTC
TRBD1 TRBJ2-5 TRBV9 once CASSAFGTGGETQYF TGTGCCAGCAGTGCCTTTGGGACAGGGGGAGAGACCCAGTACTTC
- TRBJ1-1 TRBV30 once CAWSVTASPEAFF TGTGCCTGGAGTGTGACAGCTTCGCCTGAAGCTTTCTTT
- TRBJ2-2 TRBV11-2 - CASSFSSMGPANTGELFF TGTGCCAGCAGCTTTTCTTCCATGGGCCCCGCGAACACCGGGGAGCTGTTTTTT
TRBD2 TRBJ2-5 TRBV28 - CASSISKRGGRETQYF TGTGCCAGCAGTATAAGCAAGCGGGGGGGTAGGGAGACCCAGTACTTC
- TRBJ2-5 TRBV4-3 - CASSQTGGVQETQYF TGCGCCAGCAGCCAAACGGGCGGGGTCCAAGAGACCCAGTACTTC
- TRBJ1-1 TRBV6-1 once CASSRPGENTEAFF TGTGCCAGCAGTAGACCAGGGGAGAACACTGAAGCTTTCTTT
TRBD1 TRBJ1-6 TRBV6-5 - CASSYFTTGGNSPLHF TGTGCCAGCAGTTACTTCACGACAGGGGGTAATTCACCCCTCCACTTT
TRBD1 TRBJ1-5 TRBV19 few CASSTGSGQPQHF TGTGCCAGTTCGACAGGGAGCGGTCAGCCCCAGCATTTT
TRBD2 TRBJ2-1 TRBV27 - CASSLPSTSGGTNEQFF TGTGCCAGCAGTTTACCCTCGACTAGCGGGGGGACGAATGAGCAGTTCTTC